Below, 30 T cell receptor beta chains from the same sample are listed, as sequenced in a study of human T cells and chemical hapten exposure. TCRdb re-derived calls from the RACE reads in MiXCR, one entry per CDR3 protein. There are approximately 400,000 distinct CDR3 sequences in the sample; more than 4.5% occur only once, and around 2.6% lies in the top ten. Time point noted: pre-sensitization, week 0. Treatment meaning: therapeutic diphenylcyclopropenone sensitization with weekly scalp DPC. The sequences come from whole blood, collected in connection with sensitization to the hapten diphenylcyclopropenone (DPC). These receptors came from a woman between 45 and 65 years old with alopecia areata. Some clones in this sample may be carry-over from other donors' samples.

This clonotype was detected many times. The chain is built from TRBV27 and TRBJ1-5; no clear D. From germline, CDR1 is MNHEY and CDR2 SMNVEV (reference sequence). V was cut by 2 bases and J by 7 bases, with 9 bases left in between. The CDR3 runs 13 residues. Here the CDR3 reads CASSLGVHQPQHF. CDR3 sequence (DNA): TGTGCCAGCAGTTTAGGGGTCCACCAGCCCCAGCATTTT.

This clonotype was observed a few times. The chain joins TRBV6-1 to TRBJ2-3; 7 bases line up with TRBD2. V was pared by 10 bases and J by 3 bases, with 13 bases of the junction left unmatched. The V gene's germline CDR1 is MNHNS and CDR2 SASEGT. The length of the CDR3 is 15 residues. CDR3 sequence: CATIEAGRGTDTQYF. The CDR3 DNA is TGTGCCACCATAGAAGCGGGAAGGGGAACAGATACGCAGTATTTT.

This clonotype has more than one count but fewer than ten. CDR3 loop: CASSKTGRGSNQPQHF. Here the CDR3 DNA reads TGTGCCAGCAGTAAAACAGGGAGAGGAAGCAATCAGCCCCAGCATTTT. The rearrangement joins TRBV6-2 or TRBV6-3 to TRBJ1-5, with TRBD1 as a possible D gene (6 bases). The CDR3 length is 16 residues. V was trimmed by 5 bases and J by 1 base, leaving 15 bases between them. The germline CDR1 and CDR2 sequences are MNHEY and SVGEGT.

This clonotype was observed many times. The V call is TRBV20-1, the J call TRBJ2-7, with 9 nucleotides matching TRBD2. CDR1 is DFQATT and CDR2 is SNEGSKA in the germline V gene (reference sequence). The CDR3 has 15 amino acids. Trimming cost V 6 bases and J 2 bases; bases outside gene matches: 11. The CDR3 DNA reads TGCAGTGCGCCCCCACCAGCGGGGGGACCCTACGAGCAGTACTTC. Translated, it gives CSAPPPAGGPYEQYF.

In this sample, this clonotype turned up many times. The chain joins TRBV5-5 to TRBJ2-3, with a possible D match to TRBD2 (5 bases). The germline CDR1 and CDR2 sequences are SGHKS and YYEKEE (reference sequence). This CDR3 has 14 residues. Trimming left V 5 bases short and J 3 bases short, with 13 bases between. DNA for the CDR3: TGTGCCAGCAGGCTGACACCGGGGACAGATACGCAGTATTTT. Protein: CASRLTPGTDTQYF.

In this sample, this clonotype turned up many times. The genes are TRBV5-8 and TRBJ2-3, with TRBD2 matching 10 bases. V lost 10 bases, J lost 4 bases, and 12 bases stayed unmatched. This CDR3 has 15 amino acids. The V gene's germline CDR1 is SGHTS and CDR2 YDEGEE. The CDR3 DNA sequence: TGTGCCCACAAAGCGGGAGGGCCATGGCCAGATACGCAGTATTTT. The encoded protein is CAHKAGGPWPDTQYF.

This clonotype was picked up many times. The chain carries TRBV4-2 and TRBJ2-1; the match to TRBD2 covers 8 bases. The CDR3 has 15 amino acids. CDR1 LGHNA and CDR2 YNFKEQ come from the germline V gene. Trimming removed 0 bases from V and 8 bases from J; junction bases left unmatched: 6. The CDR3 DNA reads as TGTGCCAGCAGCCAAGAAACTAGCGGTGGGGATGAGCAGTTCTTC. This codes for CASSQETSGGDEQFF.

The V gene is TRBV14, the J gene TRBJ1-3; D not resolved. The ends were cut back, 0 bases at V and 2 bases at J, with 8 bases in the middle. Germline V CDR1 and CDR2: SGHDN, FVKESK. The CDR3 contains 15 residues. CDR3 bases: TGTGCCAGCAGCCAAGATTTGGGAACTGGAAACACCATATATTTT. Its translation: CASSQDLGTGNTIYF. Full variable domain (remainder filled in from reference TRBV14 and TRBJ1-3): EAGVTQFPSHSVIEKGQTVTLRCDPISGHDNLYWYRRVMGKEIKFLLHFVKESKQDESGMPNNRFLAERTGGTYSTLKVQPAELEDSGVYFCASSQDLGTGNTIYFGEGSWLTVV.

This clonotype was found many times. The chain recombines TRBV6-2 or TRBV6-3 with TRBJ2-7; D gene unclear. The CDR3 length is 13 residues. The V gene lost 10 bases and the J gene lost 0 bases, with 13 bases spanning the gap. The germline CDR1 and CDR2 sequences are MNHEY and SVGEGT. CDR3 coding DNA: TGTGCCACGTTATGGGCGACCTCCTACGAGCAGTACTTC. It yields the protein CATLWATSYEQYF.

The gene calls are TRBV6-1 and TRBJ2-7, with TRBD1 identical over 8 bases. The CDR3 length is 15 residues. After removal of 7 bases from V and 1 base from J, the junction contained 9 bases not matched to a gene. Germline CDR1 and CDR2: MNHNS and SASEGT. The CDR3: CASIELTGASYEQYF. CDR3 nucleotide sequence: TGTGCCAGCATCGAACTGACAGGGGCATCCTACGAGCAGTACTTC.

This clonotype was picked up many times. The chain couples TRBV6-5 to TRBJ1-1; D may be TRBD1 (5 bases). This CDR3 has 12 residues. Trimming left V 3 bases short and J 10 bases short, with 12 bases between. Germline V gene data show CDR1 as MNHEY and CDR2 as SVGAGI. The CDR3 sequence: CASSYQGNLAFF. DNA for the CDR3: TGTGCCAGCAGTTATCAGGGAAATTTAGCTTTCTTT.

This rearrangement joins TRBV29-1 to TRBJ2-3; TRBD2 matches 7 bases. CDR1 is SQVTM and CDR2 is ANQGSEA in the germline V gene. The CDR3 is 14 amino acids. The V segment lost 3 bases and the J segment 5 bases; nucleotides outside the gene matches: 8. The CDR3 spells CSVDGGSGGDTQYF. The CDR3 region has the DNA TGCAGCGTTGACGGCGGGAGTGGGGGAGATACGCAGTATTTT.

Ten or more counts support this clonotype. CDR3 bases: TGTGCCAGCAGTACTTTTAGCGGGCCTAGGCCGGATGAGCAGTTCTTC. Protein sequence: CASSTFSGPRPDEQFF. This chain uses TRBV2 with TRBJ2-1; TRBD2 agrees at 7 bases. The CDR3 length is 16 residues. The ends lost 5 bases at V and 8 bases at J; junction bases unmatched: 15. Looked up from germline, CDR1 is SNHLY and CDR2 is FYNNEI.

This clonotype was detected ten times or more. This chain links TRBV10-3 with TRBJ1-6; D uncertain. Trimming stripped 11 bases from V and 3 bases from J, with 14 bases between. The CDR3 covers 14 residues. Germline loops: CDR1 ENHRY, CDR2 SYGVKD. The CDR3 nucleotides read TGTGCCGCCCCCGGGCAGATCTATAATTCACCCCTCCACTTT. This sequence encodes CAAPGQIYNSPLHF.

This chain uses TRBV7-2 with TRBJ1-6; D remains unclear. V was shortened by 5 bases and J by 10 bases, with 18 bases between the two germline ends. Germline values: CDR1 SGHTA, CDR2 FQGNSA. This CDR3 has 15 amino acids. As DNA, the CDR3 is TGTGCCAGCAGCCCATGGTCGGGAGCCAGATCACCCCTCCACTTT. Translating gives CASSPWSGARSPLHF.

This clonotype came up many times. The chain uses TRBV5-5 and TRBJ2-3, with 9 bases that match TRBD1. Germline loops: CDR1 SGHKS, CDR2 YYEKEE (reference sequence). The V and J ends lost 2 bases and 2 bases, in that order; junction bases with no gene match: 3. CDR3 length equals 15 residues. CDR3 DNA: TGTGCCAGCAGCTTTACAGGGGGCCCCACAGATACGCAGTATTTT. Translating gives CASSFTGGPTDTQYF.

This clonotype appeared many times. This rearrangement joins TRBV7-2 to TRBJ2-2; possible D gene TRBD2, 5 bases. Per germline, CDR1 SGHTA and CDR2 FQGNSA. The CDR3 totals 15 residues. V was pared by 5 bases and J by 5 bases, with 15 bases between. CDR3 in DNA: TGTGCCAGCAGCCATGACGGCCGAGGGACCGGGGAGCTGTTTTTT. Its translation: CASSHDGRGTGELFF.

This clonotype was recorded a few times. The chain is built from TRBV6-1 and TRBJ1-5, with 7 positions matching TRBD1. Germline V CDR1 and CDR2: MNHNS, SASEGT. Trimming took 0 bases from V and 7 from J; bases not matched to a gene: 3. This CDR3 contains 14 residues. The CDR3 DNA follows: TGTGCCAGCAGTGAAGCGGGACAGAGGCAGCCCCAGCATTTT. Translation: CASSEAGQRQPQHF.

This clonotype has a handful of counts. CDR3 amino acids: CASSPAKIARSTDTQYF. The CDR3 DNA follows: TGTGCCAGCAGTCCGGCGAAAATAGCGAGATCCACAGATACGCAGTATTTT. The genes are TRBV27 and TRBJ2-3, with a possible D match to TRBD2 (5 bases). Trimming cost V 5 bases and J 2 bases, with 20 bases left between them. This CDR3 has 17 residues. Germline CDR1 MNHEY, CDR2 SMNVEV (reference sequence).

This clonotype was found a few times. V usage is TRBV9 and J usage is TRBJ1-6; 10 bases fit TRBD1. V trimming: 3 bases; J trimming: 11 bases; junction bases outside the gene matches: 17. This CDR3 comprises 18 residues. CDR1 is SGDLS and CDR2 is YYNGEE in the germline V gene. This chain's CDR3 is CASSARGTGVLGLTPLHF. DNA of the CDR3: TGTGCCAGCAGCGCAAGGGGGACAGGGGTCCTCGGACTAACACCCCTCCACTTT.

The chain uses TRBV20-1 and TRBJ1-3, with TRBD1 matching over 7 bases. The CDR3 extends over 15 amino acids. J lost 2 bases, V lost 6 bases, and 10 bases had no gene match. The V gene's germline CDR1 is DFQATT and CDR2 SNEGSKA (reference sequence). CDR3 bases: TGCAGTGCCGTCACGGCAGGGGGAACTGGAAACACCATATATTTT. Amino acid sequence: CSAVTAGGTGNTIYF.

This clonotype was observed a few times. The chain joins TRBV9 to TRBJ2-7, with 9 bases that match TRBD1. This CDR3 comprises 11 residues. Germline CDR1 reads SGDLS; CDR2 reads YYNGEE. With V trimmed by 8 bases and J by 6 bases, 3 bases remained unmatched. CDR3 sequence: CARGTGTEQYF. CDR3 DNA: TGTGCCAGGGGGACAGGGACCGAGCAGTACTTC. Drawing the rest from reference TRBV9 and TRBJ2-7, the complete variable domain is DSGVTQTPKHLITATGQRVTLRCSPRSGDLSVYWYQQSLDQGLQFLIQYYNGEERAKGNILERFSAQQFPDLHSELNLSSLELGDSALYFCARGTGTEQYFGPGTRLTVT.

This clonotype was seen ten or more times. The DNA for the CDR3 is TGTGCCAGCTCACCACCGGCGCGGGAGCACTACGAGCAGTACTTC. It codes for CASSPPAREHYEQYF. J is TRBJ2-7 and V is TRBV18; 7 bases fit TRBD2. The germline CDR1 and CDR2 sequences are KGHSH and LQKENI. V lost 0 bases, J lost 3 bases, and 5 bases stayed unmatched. This CDR3 has 15 amino acids.

CDR3 region: CASSLEDFQYF. CDR3 bases: TGTGCCAGCAGCTTAGAAGATTTTCAGTACTTC. The chain is built from TRBV7-2 and TRBJ2-7; D is ambiguous. Germline CDR1 reads SGHTA; CDR2 reads FQGNSA. The length of the CDR3 is 11 residues. V was cut by 1 base and J by 10 bases, with 8 bases left in between.

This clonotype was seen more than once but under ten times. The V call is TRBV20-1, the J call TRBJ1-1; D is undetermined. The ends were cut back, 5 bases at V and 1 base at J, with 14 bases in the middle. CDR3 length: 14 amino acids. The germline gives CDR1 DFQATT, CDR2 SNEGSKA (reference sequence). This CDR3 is CSAGGELRNTEAFF. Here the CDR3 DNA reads TGCAGTGCTGGCGGAGAACTGCGGAACACTGAAGCTTTCTTT.

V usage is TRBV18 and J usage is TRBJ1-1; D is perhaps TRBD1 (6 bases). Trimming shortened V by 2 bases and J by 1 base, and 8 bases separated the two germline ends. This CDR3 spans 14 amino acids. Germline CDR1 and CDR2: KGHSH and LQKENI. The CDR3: CASSPGGWNTEAFF. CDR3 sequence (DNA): TGTGCCAGCTCACCAGGGGGCTGGAACACTGAAGCTTTCTTT.

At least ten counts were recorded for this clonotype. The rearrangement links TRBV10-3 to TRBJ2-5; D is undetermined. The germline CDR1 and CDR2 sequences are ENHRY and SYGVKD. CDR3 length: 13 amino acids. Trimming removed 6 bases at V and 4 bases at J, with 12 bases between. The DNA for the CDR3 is TGTGCCATCAGCTCCGGGTCACGAGAGACCCAGTACTTC. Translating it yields CAISSGSRETQYF.

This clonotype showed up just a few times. The CDR3 loop reads CASSVDGRPTDTQYF. In DNA, the CDR3 is TGTGCCAGCAGCGTAGATGGGAGGCCCACAGATACGCAGTATTTT. This chain uses TRBV9 with TRBJ2-3; the D gene is possibly TRBD2 (6 bases). The ends were cut back, 0 bases at V and 2 bases at J, with 10 bases in the middle. Germline assignment: CDR1 SGDLS and CDR2 YYNGEE. The CDR3 is made up of 15 amino acids.

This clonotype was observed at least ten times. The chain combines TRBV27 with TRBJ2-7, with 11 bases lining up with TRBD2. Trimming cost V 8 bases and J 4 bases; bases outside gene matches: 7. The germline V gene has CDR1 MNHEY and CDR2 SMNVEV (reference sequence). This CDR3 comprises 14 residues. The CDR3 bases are TGTGCCAGCGGCCGGGGACTAGCGGTTTACGAGCAGTACTTC. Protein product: CASGRGLAVYEQYF.

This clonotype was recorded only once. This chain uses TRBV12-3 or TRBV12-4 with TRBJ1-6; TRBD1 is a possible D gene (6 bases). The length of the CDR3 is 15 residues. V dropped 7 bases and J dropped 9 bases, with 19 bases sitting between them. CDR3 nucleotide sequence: TGTGCCAGCACCTCCCAGGGGACGGGGATTTCACCCCTCCACTTT. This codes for CASTSQGTGISPLHF.